A single sample gave rise to the 6 T cell receptor beta chains below, sequenced in a study of blood T cell repertoires in COVID-19 (dated by TCRdb to 2020 to 2021). The method was the immunoSEQ multiplex PCR assay. TCRdb provides this immuneACCESS table in a form limited to in-frame rearrangements. Some clones are lacking; in checked studies, under half of them reflect an unresolved V gene, and why the rest are absent is not known. In all, the sample holds some 95,000 clones, and more than 75% of those were seen once. About 6.4% of the sample comes from the top ten. Sequenced material: peripheral blood. Source of these receptors: a man aged 70-80 years with acute or convalescent COVID-19.

The chain has TRBV5-1 and TRBJ2-3, with 7 bases matching TRBD2. Germline V lookup: CDR1 SGHRS, CDR2 YFSETQ. This CDR3 has 16 residues. Trimming cost V 0 bases and J 1 base; bases outside gene matches: 5. The DNA of the CDR3 is TGCGCCAGCAGCTTGGTTCTAGCGGCCGGCACAGATACGCAGTATTTT. This translates into CASSLVLAAGTDTQYF.

This clone was picked up a small number of times. The chain employs TRBV27 and TRBJ2-3; 7 bases match TRBD2. Germline V CDR1 and CDR2: MNHEY, SMNVEV (reference sequence). This CDR3 region has 15 residues. V was pared by 3 bases and J by 0 bases, with 3 bases of the junction left unmatched. The CDR3 sequence: CASSLASGSTDTQYF. CDR3 sequence (DNA): TGTGCCAGCAGTTTGGCTAGCGGAAGCACAGATACGCAGTATTTT.

The chain links TRBV9 to TRBJ1-3; D unclear. The ends were cut back, 0 bases at V and 8 bases at J, with 6 bases in the middle. From germline, CDR1 is SGDLS and CDR2 YYNGEE. This CDR3 region has 12 residues. The CDR3: CASSVGRDTIYF. The CDR3 DNA follows: TGTGCCAGCAGCGTAGGGAGGGACACCATATATTTT. Full variable domain (missing parts from reference TRBV9 and TRBJ1-3): DSGVTQTPKHLITATGQRVTLRCSPRSGDLSVYWYQQSLDQGLQFLIQYYNGEERAKGNILERFSAQQFPDLHSELNLSSLELGDSALYFCASSVGRDTIYFGEGSWLTVV.

This chain uses TRBV4-2 with TRBJ1-5, with TRBD1 matching 7 bases. The germline V gene encodes CDR1 LGHNA and CDR2 YNFKEQ. The CDR3 length is 14 residues. After removal of 4 bases from V and 3 bases from J, the junction contained 3 bases not matched to a gene. The CDR3 DNA sequence: TGTGCCAGCAGCCTCCAGGGGGACAATCAGCCCCAGCATTTT. Amino acid sequence: CASSLQGDNQPQHF.

This sequence joins TRBV5-1 and TRBJ2-7, with a weak D call TRBD1 (6 bases). This CDR3 comprises 19 residues. Trimming left V 0 bases short and J 3 bases short, with 25 bases between. CDR1 is SGHRS and CDR2 is YFSETQ in the germline V gene. As DNA, the CDR3 is TGCGCCAGCAGCTTGGCCAAGGGCAGGGGATCCCTCCGAAGCTACGAGCAGTACGTC. This translates into CASSLAKGRGSLRSYEQYV.

CDR3 sequence reads: CASSLDSGRARERQFF. The CDR3 DNA is TGTGCCAGCAGCTTAGATAGCGGGAGAGCGAGGGAGCGGCAGTTCTTC. The rearrangement joins TRBV11-1 to TRBJ2-1; 9 bases map to TRBD2. Germline-derived CDR1 and CDR2 are SGHAT and FQDESV (reference sequence). The V and J ends lost 1 base and 12 bases, in that order; junction bases with no gene match: 13. CDR3 size: 16 residues.